This entry features one T cell receptor (beta chain) sequence. The CDR3 has 16 residues. Germline lookup yields CDR1 SGHDT and CDR2 YYEEEE. The V and J ends lost 3 bases and 5 bases, in that order; junction bases with no gene match: 6. This specimen comes from a study of spatial heterogeneity in lung cancer. The time point is: sample taken at primary tumor resection. Unsorted samples of tumor, nontumor lung or frozen PBMC had their whole RNA sequenced. Using its own MiXCR run on the 5' RACE reads, TCRdb lists one record per CDR3 protein. Among about 47,000 distinct CDR3 sequences, roughly 12% were seen once, and the ten largest hold around two fifths.

Sequences were derived from PBMCs, sampled at surgery. The TCR sequence derives from a female donor with early-stage non-small cell lung cancer. The V and J genes are TRBV5-6 and TRBJ2-3, with 13 positions matching TRBD2. The CDR3: CASSSGLAGVEDTQYF. CDR3 in DNA: TGTGCCAGCAGCTCTGGACTAGCGGGGGTTGAAGATACGCAGTATTTT.